The next 26 T cell receptor beta chains were all read from a single sample in a study of T cell responses to AZD1222 COVID-19 vaccine (TCRdb year 2021). This specimen's time point label, interpreted: about 28 days (+/-7) after the second vaccine dose. The method behind the library was the immunoSEQ multiplex PCR assay. TCRdb limited this immuneACCESS table to in-frame rearrangements with V and J called. A share of clones is missing; checked studies link under half to unresolved V genes, and the rest is unexplained. The sample profile shows 100,000 to 140,000 clones; approximately 90% of them were found once. The top ten constitute about 6.8% of the sample. The sequences come from peripheral blood, collected 28 days after the second AZD1222 dose. The receptor set was obtained from an adult who received the AZD1222 COVID-19 vaccine.

This clone was detected once. The gene calls are TRBV6-2 or TRBV6-3 and TRBJ2-7; 8 bases match TRBD2. V lost 2 bases and J lost 3; bases outside the gene matches: 6. This CDR3 comprises 15 residues. Germline V lookup: CDR1 MNHEY, CDR2 SVGEGT. CDR3 bases: TGTGCCAGCAGTTACGGGGTAGCGGGATTCTACGAGCAGTACTTC. Its translation: CASSYGVAGFYEQYF.

V gene TRBV28 combines with J gene TRBJ1-5; D is unclear. Trimming took off 5 bases at V and 2 bases at J, with 13 bases between the two ends. The CDR3 loop spans 15 amino acids. Per the germline V gene, CDR1 is MDHEN and CDR2 is SYDVKM. CDR3 bases: TGTGCCAGCAGTGGCCAAGACAAAGGCAATCAGCCCCAGCATTTT. It yields the protein CASSGQDKGNQPQHF.

The chain joins TRBV5-1 to TRBJ2-7; 12 positions agree with TRBD2. The junction had 2 bases not matched to a gene; V was cut back by 1 base and J by 6 bases. Per the germline V gene, CDR1 is SGHRS and CDR2 is YFSETQ. The CDR3 sequence is 14 residues long. CDR3 DNA: TGCGCCAGCAGCTTGCAACTAGCGGGGGGCGAGCAGTACTTC. Protein: CASSLQLAGGEQYF.

The V gene is TRBV30, the J gene TRBJ1-3; D is perhaps TRBD1 (6 bases). Per the germline V gene, CDR1 is GTSNPN and CDR2 is SVGIG (reference sequence). The CDR3 length is 14 residues. V lost 3 bases, J lost 1 base, and 10 bases lay in between. The CDR3 coding sequence is TGTGCCTGGAGCACCAGGGGTTCTGGAAACACCATATATTTT. Encoded protein: CAWSTRGSGNTIYF.

This rearrangement joins TRBV7-2 to TRBJ2-7; D assignment may be TRBD1 or TRBD2 (5 bases each). V lost 4 bases, J lost 6 bases, and 19 bases lay in between. From germline, CDR1 is SGHTA and CDR2 FQGNSA. The CDR3 has 15 amino acids. The CDR3 sequence: CASSSLGPGAVEQYF. Written as DNA, the CDR3 is TGTGCCAGCAGCTCCCTTGGCCCCGGGGCGGTCGAGCAGTACTTC.

The gene calls are TRBV12-3 or TRBV12-4 and TRBJ2-1; D is undetermined. This CDR3 contains 11 residues. Trimming shortened V by 3 bases and J by 7 bases, and 4 bases separated the two germline ends. The CDR3 DNA reads TGTGCCAGCAGTTTGTTTAATGAGCAGTTCTTC. Translating gives CASSLFNEQFF.

The rearrangement joins TRBV6-5 to TRBJ1-3; D is uncertain. With 6 bases removed from V and 0 bases from J, the gap between germline ends came to 9 bases. Per the germline V gene, CDR1 is MNHEY and CDR2 is SVGAGI. The CDR3 is 14 amino acids. CDR3 amino acids: CASRSRFSGNTIYF. The CDR3 DNA reads as TGTGCCAGCAGGTCCCGGTTCTCTGGAAACACCATATATTTT.

V usage is TRBV27 and J usage is TRBJ2-2; D perhaps matches TRBD2 (5 bases). The CDR3 is 12 residues long. CDR1 and CDR2 from the germline V gene are MNHEY and SMNVEV (reference sequence). The V gene lost 6 bases and the J gene lost 7 bases, with 9 bases spanning the gap. The CDR3 sequence is CASSPRGGELFF. The CDR3 coding sequence is TGTGCCAGCAGCCCCCGGGGCGGGGAGCTGTTTTTT.

Points on this clone: The same CDR3 can be traced to other DNA sequences in this sample. The V and J genes are TRBV13 and TRBJ2-3; D ambiguous. The CDR3 is 12 amino acids. In germline, CDR1 is PRHDT, CDR2 FYEKMQ (reference sequence). Trimming took off 0 bases at V and 6 bases at J, with 4 bases between the two ends. CDR3 nucleotides: TGTGCCAGCAGCTTAGGAGGTGATACGCAGTATTTT. Protein: CASSLGGDTQYF.

This clone was seen only once. This sequence joins TRBV7-2 and TRBJ1-6; no clear D. Germline V lookup: CDR1 SGHTA, CDR2 FQGNSA. V dropped 2 bases and J dropped 5 bases, with 10 bases sitting between them. This CDR3 has 15 amino acids. CDR3 nucleotides: TGTGCCAGCAGCTTAAATCCTGGGAATAATTCACCCCTCCACTTT. Its protein is CASSLNPGNNSPLHF.

A single count supports this clone. The chain recombines TRBV28 with TRBJ2-6, with 7 bases aligning to TRBD1. The CDR3 is 18 residues long. In germline, CDR1 is MDHEN, CDR2 SYDVKM. The junction had 9 bases not matched to a gene; V was cut back by 4 bases and J by 0 bases. CDR3: CASSSSGQLYSGANVLTF. As DNA, the CDR3 is TGTGCCAGCAGTTCATCGGGACAGCTCTACTCTGGGGCCAACGTCCTGACTTTC.

This rearrangement joins TRBV19 to TRBJ1-4, with 11 bases matching TRBD1. Germline loops: CDR1 LNHDA, CDR2 SQIVND (reference sequence). The CDR3 has 15 residues. J lost 8 bases, V lost 10 bases, and 12 bases had no gene match. The CDR3 region has the DNA TGTGCCACCCAGGACAGGGGGCAGGCATGGGAAAAACTGTTTTTT. Amino acids: CATQDRGQAWEKLFF.

The V gene is TRBV6-5, the J gene TRBJ2-1, with D perhaps assigned TRBD1 or TRBD2 (6 bases each). The V gene lost 1 base and the J gene lost 7 bases, with 14 bases spanning the gap. The CDR3 spans 15 residues. The germline V gene has CDR1 MNHEY and CDR2 SVGAGI. DNA of the CDR3: TGTGCCAGCAGTTACTGGCAGGGGACTTTAAATGAGCAGTTCTTC. Its protein product is CASSYWQGTLNEQFF.

This chain links TRBV5-1 with TRBJ1-1; D not resolved. Trimming cost V 0 bases and J 4 bases, with 10 bases left between them. This CDR3 comprises 14 residues. The V gene's germline CDR1 is SGHRS and CDR2 YFSETQ. CDR3 DNA sequence: TGCGCCAGCAGCTTGGTCCCCGACGGCACTGAAGCTTTCTTT. Residues: CASSLVPDGTEAFF.

The chain uses TRBV18 and TRBJ2-7; 8 nucleotides agree with TRBD1. CDR1 is KGHSH, CDR2 LQKENI, per germline. The CDR3 covers 16 residues. The junction had 14 bases not matched to a gene; V was cut back by 6 bases and J by 4 bases. The CDR3 spells CASSPVIGTGVYEQYF. Here the CDR3 DNA reads TGTGCCAGCTCGCCAGTAATCGGGACAGGCGTGTACGAGCAGTACTTC.

The V and J genes are TRBV7-8 and TRBJ1-1; weak D call: TRBD1 (5 bases). The CDR3 has 16 residues. Germline-derived CDR1 and CDR2 are SGHVS and FQNEAQ. Trimming cost V 8 bases and J 0 bases, with 19 bases left between them. The CDR3 DNA sequence: TGTGCCAGCCGGGGGGACCTACAACTCATGAACACTGAAGCTTTCTTT. Its translation is CASRGDLQLMNTEAFF. Based on the CDR3 plus reference TRBV7-8 and TRBJ1-1, the full variable domain is GAGVSQSPRYKVAKRGQDVALRCDPISGHVSLFWYQQALGQGPEFLTYFQNEAQLDKSGLPSDRFFAERPEGSVSTLKIQRTQQEDSAVYLCASRGDLQLMNTEAFFGQGTRLTVV.

This chain connects TRBV5-8 to TRBJ2-7; D not resolved. V was shortened by 3 bases and J by 2 bases, with 9 bases between the two germline ends. This CDR3 is built from 13 residues. Germline V lookup: CDR1 SGHTS, CDR2 YDEGEE. Written as DNA, the CDR3 is TGTGCCAGCAGCTACCCCTGGGCCTACGAGCAGTACTTC. This translates into CASSYPWAYEQYF.

The chain employs TRBV7-9 and TRBJ1-2; TRBD1 matches 11 bases. Germline values: CDR1 SEHNR, CDR2 FQNEAQ (reference sequence). V lost 5 bases and J lost 2; bases outside the gene matches: 4. This CDR3 region has 15 residues. The CDR3 spells CASSPGQGANYGYTF. The CDR3 coding sequence is TGTGCCAGCAGCCCAGGACAGGGGGCAAACTATGGCTACACCTTC. The entire variable domain, with the rest obtained from reference TRBV7-9 and TRBJ1-2, is as follows: DTGVSQNPRHKITKRGQNVTFRCDPISEHNRLYWYRQTLGQGPEFLTYFQNEAQLEKSRLLSDRFSAERPKGSFSTLEIQRTEQGDSAMYLCASSPGQGANYGYTFGSGTRLTVV.

V gene TRBV13 combines with J gene TRBJ2-7; D perhaps matches TRBD1 (6 bases). CDR1 PRHDT and CDR2 FYEKMQ come from the germline V gene (reference sequence). Trimming took 5 bases from V and 1 from J, leaving 12 bases between them. This CDR3 is built from 14 residues. The CDR3 coding sequence is TGTGCCAGCAGCGGATCCGGGACATCCTACGAGCAGTACTTC. Translated, it gives CASSGSGTSYEQYF.

The chain has TRBV11-2 and TRBJ1-1; 7 bases line up with TRBD1. CDR1 is SGHAT and CDR2 is FQNNGV in the germline V gene. J gave up 5 bases and V 5 bases, and 11 bases lay outside the gene matches. The CDR3 sequence is 15 residues long. The CDR3 is CASSPARGAKTEAFF. The CDR3 DNA reads as TGTGCCAGCAGCCCCGCCAGGGGGGCAAAAACTGAAGCTTTCTTT.

The chain's CDR3 is CASSYAPGPYGYTF. The CDR3 nucleotides are TGTGCCAGCAGTTACGCCCCTGGCCCCTATGGCTACACCTTC. This chain uses TRBV6-5 with TRBJ1-2, with D unclear. Germline V gene data show CDR1 as MNHEY and CDR2 as SVGAGI. V lost 2 bases and J 4 bases, leaving 11 bases between the germline ends. This CDR3 is built from 14 residues.

This clone appeared once. The chain combines TRBV7-2 with TRBJ2-1, with TRBD1 matching over 7 bases. CDR1 is SGHTA and CDR2 is FQGNSA in the germline V gene. The CDR3 runs to 14 residues. Losses at the gene ends were 1 base for V and 7 bases for J; bases not matched to a gene: 4. The CDR3 protein is CASSLGQGQNEQFF. CDR3 bases: TGTGCCAGCAGCTTAGGACAGGGCCAAAATGAGCAGTTCTTC.

CDR3 protein: CASSSSDSYEQYF. The CDR3 nucleotides are TGTGCCAGCAGCTCTAGCGACTCCTACGAGCAGTACTTC. The chain joins TRBV11-2 to TRBJ2-7; D might be TRBD2 (6 bases). Deletions cut 4 bases from V and 0 bases from J, with 7 bases between. This CDR3 comprises 13 residues. The germline gives CDR1 SGHAT, CDR2 FQNNGV.

This clone was seen just once. This rearrangement joins TRBV7-9 to TRBJ2-5; 7 bases line up with TRBD2. The CDR3 contains 15 residues. V was clipped by 5 bases and J by 5 bases; unmatched bases: 11. Looked up from germline, CDR1 is SEHNR and CDR2 is FQNEAQ (reference sequence). The chain's CDR3 is CASSQSGDLRETQYF. The CDR3 nucleotides read TGTGCCAGCAGCCAGAGCGGGGACCTGCGGGAGACCCAGTACTTC. The variable domain in full, with the rest retrieved from reference TRBV7-9 and TRBJ2-5, is DTGVSQNPRHKITKRGQNVTFRCDPISEHNRLYWYRQTLGQGPEFLTYFQNEAQLEKSRLLSDRFSAERPKGSFSTLEIQRTEQGDSAMYLCASSQSGDLRETQYFGPGTRLLVL.

The chain joins TRBV7-2 to TRBJ2-7; D may be TRBD2 (7 bases). Looked up from germline, CDR1 is SGHTA and CDR2 is FQGNSA. V was clipped by 5 bases and J by 7 bases, with 18 bases between them. The CDR3 has 14 amino acids. Here the CDR3 reads CASSGGLADGEQYF. CDR3 bases: TGTGCCAGCAGCGGGGGGCTAGCGGACGGGGAGCAGTACTTC.

The chain uses TRBV7-2 and TRBJ2-7; TRBD1 or TRBD2 may be the D gene (5 bases each). This CDR3 contains 16 residues. Germline values: CDR1 SGHTA, CDR2 FQGNSA. Trimming took off 1 base at V and 5 bases at J, with 18 bases between the two ends. The CDR3 DNA follows: TGTGCCAGCAGCTTAGGGATAGGGAGAGGGGAGAACGAGCAGTACTTC. Its translation: CASSLGIGRGENEQYF.